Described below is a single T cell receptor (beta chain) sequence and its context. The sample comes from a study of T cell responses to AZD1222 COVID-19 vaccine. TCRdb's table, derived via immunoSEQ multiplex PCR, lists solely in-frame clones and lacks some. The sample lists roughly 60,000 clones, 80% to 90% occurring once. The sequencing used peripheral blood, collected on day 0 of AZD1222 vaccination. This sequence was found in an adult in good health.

CDR3: CASSPSGVSNQPQHF. DNA of the CDR3: TGTGCCAGCAGCCCTTCAGGGGTTAGCAATCAGCCCCAGCATTTT. This sequence joins TRBV5-8 and TRBJ1-5, with D perhaps matching TRBD1 (6 bases). CDR1 is SGHTS, CDR2 YDEGEE, per germline. The V and J ends lost 4 bases and 0 bases respectively, with 11 bases between them. This CDR3 is built from 15 residues.